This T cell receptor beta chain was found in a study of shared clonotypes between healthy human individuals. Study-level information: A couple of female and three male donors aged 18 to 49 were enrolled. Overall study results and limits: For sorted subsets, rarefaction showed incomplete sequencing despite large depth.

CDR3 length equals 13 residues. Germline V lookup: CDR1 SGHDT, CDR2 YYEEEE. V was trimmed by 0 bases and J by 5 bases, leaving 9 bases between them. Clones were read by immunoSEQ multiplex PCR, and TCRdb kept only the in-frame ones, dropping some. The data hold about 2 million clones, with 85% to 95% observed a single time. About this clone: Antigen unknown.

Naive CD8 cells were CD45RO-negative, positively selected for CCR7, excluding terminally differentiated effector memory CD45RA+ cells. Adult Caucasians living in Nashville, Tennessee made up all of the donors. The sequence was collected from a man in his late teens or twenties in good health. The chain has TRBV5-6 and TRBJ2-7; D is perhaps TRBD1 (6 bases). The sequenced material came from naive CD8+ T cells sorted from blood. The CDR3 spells CASSLANRDEQYF. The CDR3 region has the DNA TGTGCCAGCAGCTTGGCCAACAGGGACGAGCAGTACTTC.